These T cell receptor beta chains were read from a single sample in a study of T cell responses to AZD1222 COVID-19 vaccine. TCRdb's copy holds only in-frame clones and misses some; the assay was immunoSEQ multiplex PCR. Among some 80,000 clones, 88% were seen once, and the ten largest hold approximately 4.8%. The source material was peripheral blood, sampled on day 0 of MenACWY control vaccination. The source is an adult in good health. CDR3s include the opening cysteine and the closing phenylalanine or tryptophan. A D gene is named only where the DNA matches it firmly. Only part of the rows carry a size: once, few, many, or a class if the clone is expanded.

clone size	D gene	V gene	J gene	CDR3 protein	CDR3 DNA
.	TRBD2	TRBV28	TRBJ2-5	CASSLIAGDPYQETQYF	TGTGCCAGCAGTTTAATAGCGGGGGATCCGTACCAAGAGACCCAGTACTTC
.	TRBD1	TRBV25-1	TRBJ2-6	CASSAPQGARGANVLTF	TGTGCCAGCAGTGCCCCACAGGGGGCGCGAGGGGCCAACGTCCTGACTTTC
.	.	TRBV7-9	TRBJ1-1	CASSLVSGGTEAFF	TGTGCCAGCAGCTTAGTATCGGGAGGGACTGAAGCTTTCTTT
.	.	TRBV7-9	TRBJ2-1	CASRGDGYNEQFF	TGTGCCAGCAGGGGGGATGGCTACAATGAGCAGTTCTTC
.	.	TRBV2	TRBJ2-7	CASSWAYEQYF	TGTGCCAGCAGTTGGGCCTACGAGCAGTACTTC
.	.	TRBV4-1	TRBJ2-5	CASSQDNSQKETQYF	TGCGCCAGCAGCCAAGACAACAGTCAAAAAGAGACCCAGTACTTC
once	TRBD1	TRBV7-9	TRBJ1-5	CASSPGQGPNQPQHF	TGTGCCAGCAGCCCCGGACAGGGGCCCAATCAGCCCCAGCATTTT
.	.	TRBV27	TRBJ1-3	CASSLSNRASAGNTIYF	TGTGCCAGCAGTTTATCCAACAGGGCCTCCGCTGGAAACACCATATATTTT
.	.	TRBV30	TRBJ1-6	CAWRGDNSPLHF	TGTGCCTGGCGGGGGGACAATTCACCCCTCCACTTT
few	.	TRBV6-1	TRBJ2-3	CASSEWGFDTQYF	TGTGCCAGCAGTGAATGGGGGTTCGATACGCAGTATTTT
.	TRBD1	TRBV7-2	TRBJ1-2	CASSQTGTVDYGYTF	TGTGCCAGCAGCCAAACCGGGACAGTCGATTATGGCTACACCTTC
once	.	TRBV30	TRBJ1-1	CAWSFTGTEAFF	TGTGCCTGGAGTTTCACCGGGACAGAAGCTTTCTTT
.	TRBD1	TRBV29-1	TRBJ1-2	CSVVSGGAFYGYTF	TGCAGCGTGGTCTCAGGGGGCGCGTTCTATGGCTACACCTTC
once	.	TRBV7-3	TRBJ1-1	CASSLEQGGTEAFF	TGTGCCAGCAGCTTAGAACAGGGAGGCACTGAAGCTTTCTTT
once	TRBD1	TRBV7-2	TRBJ1-1	CATVPDRVKAFF	TGTGCCACCGTCCCGGACAGGGTCAAAGCTTTCTTT
.	.	TRBV23-1	TRBJ1-1	CASSQSWGCGRNTEAFF	TGCGCCAGCAGTCAATCGTGGGGTTGCGGCAGAAACACTGAAGCTTTCTTT
.	TRBD2	TRBV10-3	TRBJ2-1	CAIGTSGAYNEQFF	TGTGCCATCGGGACTAGCGGGGCTTACAATGAGCAGTTCTTC
few	.	TRBV5-1	TRBJ1-1	CASSFGHRNTEAFF	TGCGCCAGCAGCTTCGGACACAGGAACACTGAAGCTTTCTTT
.	TRBD1	TRBV28	TRBJ1-5	CASSRPGQGMSQPQHF	TGTGCCAGCAGCCGACCGGGACAGGGAATGAGTCAGCCCCAGCATTTT
.	TRBD1	TRBV3-1/TRBV3-2	TRBJ1-2	CASRRGQGYGYTF	TGTGCCAGCAGACGAGGACAGGGGTATGGCTACACCTTC
.	.	TRBV10-3	TRBJ1-2	CAISADGNYGYTF	TGTGCCATCAGTGCGGACGGGAACTATGGCTACACCTTC
few	.	TRBV28	TRBJ1-1	CASSLRVRPGEAFF	TGTGCCAGCAGTTTAAGAGTCCGCCCGGGTGAAGCTTTCTTT
.	.	TRBV3-1/TRBV3-2	TRBJ2-5	CASSLLETQYF	TGTGCCAGCAGCCTTCTAGAGACCCAGTACTTC
.	.	TRBV5-5	TRBJ1-6	CASSPALDTLNSPLHF	TGTGCCAGCAGCCCGGCGTTGGACACCTTAAATTCACCCCTCCACTTT
.	.	TRBV6-1	TRBJ2-7	CASSDGGSPRRQYF	TGTGCCAGCAGTGATGGCGGTTCCCCTAGGCGGCAGTACTTC
.	TRBD1	TRBV20-1	TRBJ2-1	CSASFSGTGGGHEQFF	TGCAGTGCTAGTTTTTCCGGGACAGGGGGAGGGCATGAGCAGTTCTTC
few	.	TRBV3-1/TRBV3-2	TRBJ1-1	CASSQDQRRANTEAFF	TGTGCCAGCAGCCAAGATCAAAGACGGGCGAACACTGAAGCTTTCTTT
.	.	TRBV6-5	TRBJ1-2	CASALGGAGYGYTF	TGTGCCAGCGCCCTTGGGGGGGCGGGTTATGGCTACACCTTC
.	.	TRBV29-1	TRBJ1-2	CSVIRVGGYTF	TGCAGCGTGATCAGGGTCGGGGGCTACACCTTC
few	.	TRBV4-3	TRBJ2-1	CASSQDTGSFNNEQFF	TGCGCCAGCAGCCAAGATACAGGGAGTTTTAACAATGAGCAGTTCTTC
.	.	TRBV11-2	TRBJ1-2	CASEPSNYGYTF	TGTGCCAGCGAGCCCTCTAACTATGGCTACACCTTC
.	.	TRBV28	TRBJ1-5	CASDQPQHF	TGTGCCAGCGATCAGCCCCAGCATTTT
.	TRBD1	TRBV19	TRBJ1-3	CASRPQGASGNTIYF	TGTGCCAGTAGGCCACAGGGGGCATCTGGAAACACCATATATTTT
once	TRBD1	TRBV11-3	TRBJ1-5	CASSLRRGQESKSNQPQHF	TGTGCCAGCAGCTTAAGGAGAGGACAGGAGTCTAAGAGCAATCAGCCCCAGCATTTT
.	.	TRBV19	TRBJ2-7	CASSSTGTSYEQYF	TGTGCCAGTAGTAGCACAGGGACCAGCTACGAGCAGTACTTC
.	.	TRBV30	TRBJ1-3	CAWSDEGVSGNTIYF	TGTGCCTGGAGTGACGAAGGGGTCTCTGGAAACACCATATATTTT
.	TRBD1	TRBV10-1	TRBJ1-4	CASSAPKGQGGEGTNEKLFF	TGCGCCAGCAGTGCCCCCAAAGGACAGGGAGGTGAAGGAACTAATGAAAAACTGTTTTTT
.	.	TRBV7-9	TRBJ1-1	CATTPVQSGNTEAFF	TGTGCCACCACCCCCGTTCAGTCAGGGAACACTGAAGCTTTCTTT
.	.	TRBV7-3	TRBJ1-6	CASSPEDGTYNSPLHF	TGTGCCAGCAGCCCCGAGGACGGGACCTATAATTCACCCCTCCACTTT
once	.	TRBV5-1	TRBJ2-5	CASRGLQETQYF	TGCGCCAGCCGAGGACTCCAAGAGACCCAGTACTTC
.	TRBD2	TRBV6-4	TRBJ2-3	CASSEEAGGTQYF	TGTGCCAGCAGTGAAGAAGCGGGGGGGACGCAGTATTTT
.	.	TRBV28	TRBJ1-2	CASSLLGPDGYTF	TGTGCCAGCAGTTTATTAGGGCCGGATGGCTACACCTTC
.	TRBD1	TRBV4-1	TRBJ1-5	CASSQGVTGGGNQPQHF	TGCGCCAGCAGCCAAGGTGTCACAGGGGGCGGCAATCAGCCCCAGCATTTT
.	.	TRBV5-1	TRBJ1-3	CASGTGHLNTIYF	TGCGCCAGCGGAACGGGACACTTAAACACCATATATTTT
.	.	TRBV18	TRBJ1-1	CASSPKNKNLNTEAFF	TGTGCCAGCTCACCAAAAAACAAGAACTTGAACACTGAAGCTTTCTTT
.	.	TRBV7-2	TRBJ1-3	CASSQTGSSGNTIYF	TGTGCCAGCAGCCAGACAGGAAGCTCTGGAAACACCATATATTTT
.	.	TRBV4-3	TRBJ1-1	CASSQDLAPNTEAFF	TGCGCCAGCAGCCAAGATCTGGCGCCTAACACTGAAGCTTTCTTT
few	.	TRBV5-1	TRBJ2-7	CASSPGTSSYEQYF	TGCGCCAGCAGCCCCGGGACTTCTTCCTACGAGCAGTACTTC
.	.	TRBV9	TRBJ1-5	CASSVGRDSNQPQHF	TGTGCCAGCAGCGTAGGTCGGGATAGCAATCAGCCCCAGCATTTT
.	TRBD1	TRBV3-1/TRBV3-2	TRBJ1-6	CASSYNTGVGSPLHF	TGTGCCAGCAGCTACAACACAGGGGTGGGTTCACCCCTCCACTTT
.	TRBD1	TRBV2	TRBJ1-1	CASRYRGTEAFF	TGTGCCAGCAGATACAGGGGCACTGAAGCTTTCTTT
.	TRBD1	TRBV29-1	TRBJ2-7	CSVEGDRAYEQYF	TGCAGCGTTGAGGGGGACAGGGCATACGAGCAGTACTTC
.	.	TRBV4-3	TRBJ1-1	CASSLATGRTTEAFF	TGCGCCAGCAGCCTAGCGACAGGTCGTACCACTGAAGCTTTCTTT
.	.	TRBV9	TRBJ2-3	CASSVSPRRGSTDTQYF	TGTGCCAGCAGCGTAAGTCCTCGGAGGGGAAGCACAGATACGCAGTATTTT